This is a list of T cell receptor beta chains from one sample in a study of response to subunit inactivated influenza vaccine. TCRdb recomputed calls from the RT-PCR reads with MiXCR, one row per CDR3 protein. Counted here are some 800,000 distinct CDR3 sequences, around 21% occurring once; the ten biggest clones make up 9.5% to 13%. The material was PBMCs from blood, obtained more than 4 days after vaccination. Receptor source: a man aged 50-60 years who received an inactivated influenza vaccine. The CDR3 runs from the conserved cysteine through the conserved F or W. Each record gives: CDR3 protein, CDR3 DNA, J gene, clone size, V gene, D gene. The D gene is left open where the match is weak. Rows give clone size only sometimes, using once, few, many, or a class for an expanded clone.

CDR3aa: CAVSAAGRKYEQYF
CDR3nt: TGTGCCGTCTCTGCGGCAGGTCGTAAATACGAGCAGTACTTC
j_gene: TRBJ2-7
abundance: .
v_gene: TRBV10-3
d_gene: .

CDR3aa: CATSRDRTPEEQFF
CDR3nt: TGTGCCACCAGCAGAGATAGAACCCCTGAGGAGCAGTTCTTC
j_gene: TRBJ2-1
abundance: few
v_gene: TRBV15
d_gene: .

CDR3aa: CASGPTGDTGELFF
CDR3nt: TGTGCCAGCGGTCCGACAGGAGACACCGGGGAGCTGTTTTTT
j_gene: TRBJ2-2
abundance: .
v_gene: TRBV9
d_gene: .

CDR3aa: CATSDRQGSPTNEQFF
CDR3nt: TGTGCCACCAGTGATCGACAGGGGTCCCCCACAAATGAGCAGTTCTTC
j_gene: TRBJ2-1
abundance: .
v_gene: TRBV24-1
d_gene: TRBD1

CDR3aa: CASSAGGALVEAFF
CDR3nt: TGCGCCAGCAGTGCTGGAGGGGCCCTAGTAGAAGCTTTCTTT
j_gene: TRBJ1-1
abundance: .
v_gene: TRBV10-1
d_gene: .

CDR3aa: CASSLGAGTDRF
CDR3nt: TGTGCCAGCAGTTTAGGGGCCGGGACCGACCGTTTT
j_gene: TRBJ2-3
abundance: few
v_gene: TRBV28
d_gene: .

CDR3aa: CATSDSTGGSNQPQHF
CDR3nt: TGTGCCACCAGTGACTCAACAGGGGGCTCCAATCAGCCCCAGCATTTT
j_gene: TRBJ1-5
abundance: many
v_gene: TRBV24-1
d_gene: TRBD1

CDR3aa: CSARDRGENIQYF
CDR3nt: TGCAGTGCTAGAGATCGTGGGGAAAACATTCAGTACTTC
j_gene: TRBJ2-4
abundance: few
v_gene: TRBV20-1
d_gene: .

CDR3aa: CSASSAGYPYEQYF
CDR3nt: TGCAGTGCTAGTTCTGCAGGGTACCCCTACGAGCAGTACTTC
j_gene: TRBJ2-7
abundance: .
v_gene: TRBV20-1
d_gene: .

CDR3aa: CASSPGRTYNEQFF
CDR3nt: TGTGCCAGCAGCCCGGGCCGAACCTACAATGAGCAGTTCTTC
j_gene: TRBJ2-1
abundance: .
v_gene: TRBV7-9
d_gene: .

CDR3aa: CASSWVQSETQYF
CDR3nt: TGTGCCAGCAGCTGGGTTCAGTCAGAGACCCAGTACTTC
j_gene: TRBJ2-5
abundance: many
v_gene: TRBV7-6
d_gene: .

CDR3aa: CAITEGTTSTDTQYF
CDR3nt: TGTGCCATCACCGAGGGGACTACTAGCACAGATACGCAGTATTTT
j_gene: TRBJ2-3
abundance: .
v_gene: TRBV10-3
d_gene: TRBD2

CDR3aa: CSVDTGHGYGYTF
CDR3nt: TGCAGCGTCGATACAGGGCATGGCTATGGCTACACCTTC
j_gene: TRBJ1-2
abundance: .
v_gene: TRBV29-1
d_gene: .

CDR3aa: CASSLQLAGVTTQYF
CDR3nt: TGTGCCAGCAGTTTACAACTAGCGGGAGTAACTACGCAGTATTTT
j_gene: TRBJ2-3
abundance: few
v_gene: TRBV12-3/TRBV12-4
d_gene: TRBD2

CDR3aa: CASSPGQGRLAGANVLTF
CDR3nt: TGTGCCAGCAGCCCAGGACAGGGACGTCTCGCTGGGGCCAACGTCCTGACTTTC
j_gene: TRBJ2-6
abundance: few
v_gene: TRBV11-1
d_gene: TRBD1

CDR3aa: CATSRDRVSDTQYF
CDR3nt: TGTGCCACCAGCAGAGATCGGGTCTCAGATACGCAGTATTTT
j_gene: TRBJ2-3
abundance: few
v_gene: TRBV15
d_gene: .

CDR3aa: CANPTEQYTEAFF
CDR3nt: TGTGCCAACCCGACAGAACAGTACACTGAAGCTTTCTTT
j_gene: TRBJ1-1
abundance: .
v_gene: TRBV6-2/TRBV6-3
d_gene: .

CDR3aa: CASSYLRELNSPLHF
CDR3nt: TGTGCCAGCAGTTACTTGAGGGAGTTAAATTCACCCCTCCACTTT
j_gene: TRBJ1-6
abundance: .
v_gene: TRBV6-5
d_gene: .

CDR3aa: CASSPWKVGSDTQYF
CDR3nt: TGTGCCAGCAGCCCATGGAAGGTCGGTTCAGATACGCAGTATTTT
j_gene: TRBJ2-3
abundance: few
v_gene: TRBV7-9
d_gene: .

CDR3aa: CSAGGAVPQETQYF
CDR3nt: TGCAGCGCCGGGGGGGCAGTACCTCAAGAGACCCAGTACTTC
j_gene: TRBJ2-5
abundance: many
v_gene: TRBV29-1
d_gene: TRBD2

CDR3aa: CSAYRAPSYTF
CDR3nt: TGCAGTGCCTACAGGGCCCCGAGCTACACCTTC
j_gene: TRBJ1-2
abundance: .
v_gene: TRBV20-1
d_gene: .

CDR3aa: CSARFADNEQFF
CDR3nt: TGCAGTGCTAGATTCGCGGACAATGAGCAGTTCTTC
j_gene: TRBJ2-1
abundance: .
v_gene: TRBV20-1
d_gene: .

CDR3aa: CASSGGTVIYQPQHF
CDR3nt: TGTGCCAGCAGTGGTGGGACAGTAATTTATCAGCCCCAGCATTTT
j_gene: TRBJ1-5
abundance: .
v_gene: TRBV6-1
d_gene: TRBD1

CDR3aa: CASSLVRETYEQYF
CDR3nt: TGTGCCAGCAGCTTAGTTCGGGAAACCTACGAGCAGTACTTC
j_gene: TRBJ2-7
abundance: .
v_gene: TRBV7-9
d_gene: .